The 22 T cell receptor beta chains in this list originate from one sample, sequenced in a study of T-cell reconstitution after alpha-beta-depleted transplantation in children. Preparation of the TCRbeta library involved a method that used unique molecular identifiers. TCRdb independently ran MiXCR on the PCR reads; one entry per CDR3 protein. The sample yields fewer than 400,000 distinct CDR3 sequences, around 25% seen once. Sequences were derived from PBMCs, mostly from graft donor cells, sampled 180 days after TCRalphabeta/CD19-depleted stem cell transplant. The receptors were gathered from a male patient between 5 and 17 years old who had a stem cell transplant for acute lymphoblastic leukemia, so the T cells may come from the graft donor.

This sequence joins TRBV7-3 and TRBJ2-2; no clear D. CDR1 SGHTA and CDR2 FQGTGA come from the germline V gene. The CDR3 loop spans 13 amino acids. The V end was cut by 6 bases, the J end by 1 base, with 6 bases between. This chain's CDR3 is CASSGKNTGELFF. CDR3 DNA sequence: TGTGCCAGCAGTGGAAAGAACACCGGGGAGCTGTTTTTT.

This clonotype was observed a few times. The genes are TRBV28 and TRBJ1-1; D gene uncertain. Per germline, CDR1 MDHEN and CDR2 SYDVKM. V dropped 3 bases and J dropped 6 bases, with 8 bases sitting between them. The CDR3 contains 12 residues. The CDR3 region is CASSLVIAEAFF. CDR3 sequence (DNA): TGTGCCAGCAGTTTGGTGATCGCTGAAGCTTTCTTT.

The sample holds a few counts of this clonotype. The chain carries TRBV20-1 and TRBJ2-7, with 9 bases fitting TRBD2. V shed 5 bases and J 0 bases; nucleotides not matched to a gene: 5. The CDR3 is 14 residues long. CDR1 and CDR2 (germline): DFQATT, SNEGSKA (reference sequence). The CDR3 spells CSACVSGSSYEQYF. CDR3 DNA sequence: TGCAGTGCTTGCGTTAGCGGGAGCTCCTACGAGCAGTACTTC.

The V call is TRBV9, the J call TRBJ2-7; maybe TRBD1 (5 bases). V lost 7 bases and J lost 5, with 13 bases in between. Per the germline V gene, CDR1 is SGDLS and CDR2 is YYNGEE. This CDR3 contains 12 residues. The CDR3 DNA reads as TGTGCCAGCTCGCAGGGTGACCACGAGCAGTACTTC. Its protein product is CASSQGDHEQYF.

The chain has TRBV6-5 and TRBJ1-5; tentatively, D is TRBD1 (5 bases). V shed 2 bases and J shed 7 bases, with 15 bases lying between them. From germline, CDR1 is MNHEY and CDR2 SVGAGI. CDR3 length: 15 residues. The CDR3 DNA is TGTGCCAGCAGTTACCAAGGCCGCCGGGGGCAGCCCCAGCATTTT. It codes for CASSYQGRRGQPQHF.

The chain employs TRBV4-2 and TRBJ2-1; perhaps TRBD2 as D (6 bases). CDR3 length: 16 residues. CDR1 is LGHNA, CDR2 YNFKEQ, per germline. V was shortened by 0 bases and J by 4 bases, with 13 bases between the two germline ends. CDR3 sequence reads: CASSQDWLATYNEQFF. The CDR3 DNA follows: TGTGCCAGCAGCCAAGATTGGCTAGCGACGTACAATGAGCAGTTCTTC.

The chain carries TRBV12-3 or TRBV12-4 and TRBJ2-2; the D gene is possibly TRBD1 (6 bases). The CDR3 totals 15 residues. Deletions cut 7 bases from V and 2 bases from J, with 14 bases between. The CDR3 here is CASTLGTPNTGELFF. Written as DNA, the CDR3 is TGTGCCAGCACCCTCGGGACACCAAACACCGGGGAGCTGTTTTTT.

A few counts support this clonotype. V is TRBV5-1 and J is TRBJ2-7; D is possibly TRBD1 (6 bases). The germline V gene has CDR1 SGHRS and CDR2 YFSETQ. Trimming cost V 1 base and J 6 bases, with 20 bases left between them. The CDR3 is 16 amino acids. Here the CDR3 DNA reads TGCGCCAGCAGCTTGCCGACAGGTTCCGTATCCCCCGAGCAGTACTTC. Its translation is CASSLPTGSVSPEQYF. Drawing the rest from reference TRBV5-1 and TRBJ2-7, the complete variable domain is KAGVTQTPRYLIKTRGQQVTLSCSPISGHRSVSWYQQTPGQGLQFLFEYFSETQRNKGNFPGRFSGRQFSNSRSEMNVSTLELGDSALYLCASSLPTGSVSPEQYFGPGTRLTVT.

The chain couples TRBV9 to TRBJ2-3; perhaps TRBD2 as D (5 bases). Between the trimmed V and J ends, which lost 4 bases and 5 bases, there was a span of 8 bases. The CDR3 runs 12 residues. Germline CDR1 reads SGDLS; CDR2 reads YYNGEE. CDR3 DNA: TGTGCCAGCAGCCGGGGAATAGATACGCAGTATTTT. Translation: CASSRGIDTQYF.

Only a few counts were recorded for this clonotype. V usage is TRBV7-3 and J usage is TRBJ2-3; no definite D call. This CDR3 is built from 15 residues. Germline lookup yields CDR1 SGHTA and CDR2 FQGTGA. The V and J ends lost 2 bases and 1 base respectively, with 10 bases between them. CDR3 coding DNA: TGTGCCAGCAGCTTAGAAGGTTTTGGCACAGATACGCAGTATTTT. Amino acid sequence: CASSLEGFGTDTQYF.

The V and J genes are TRBV15 and TRBJ2-3; TRBD1 is a possible D gene (5 bases). Germline V lookup: CDR1 LNHNV, CDR2 YYDKDF (reference sequence). Trimming cost V 0 bases and J 4 bases, with 14 bases left between them. CDR3 length: 16 amino acids. The CDR3 is CATSRDRQGYADTQYF. CDR3 nucleotide sequence: TGTGCCACCAGCAGAGATAGGCAGGGATACGCAGATACGCAGTATTTT.

This chain links TRBV25-1 with TRBJ2-5; no clear D gene. Germline loops: CDR1 MGHDK, CDR2 SYGVNS. The CDR3 loop spans 17 amino acids. Trimming shortened V by 2 bases and J by 4 bases, and 20 bases separated the two germline ends. DNA for the CDR3: TGTGCCAGCAGTGAAGGTAGTGGGTGGGCCATGGGAGAGACCCAGTACTTC. Protein: CASSEGSGWAMGETQYF.

V is TRBV20-1 and J is TRBJ2-7; 9 nucleotides match TRBD2. V dropped 0 bases and J dropped 7; count of bases not matched to a gene: 16. The V gene's germline CDR1 is DFQATT and CDR2 SNEGSKA (reference sequence). This CDR3 is built from 17 residues. CDR3 nucleotides: TGCAGTGCTAGAGATTGGCGACTAGCGGCCTCTTTACGGGAGCAGTACTTC. This sequence encodes CSARDWRLAASLREQYF.

The chain carries TRBV11-1 and TRBJ2-2, with TRBD1 as a possible D gene (6 bases). Trimming stripped 7 bases from V and 6 bases from J, with 24 bases between. CDR1 and CDR2 from the germline V gene are SGHAT and FQDESV (reference sequence). The CDR3 is 17 residues long. The CDR3 DNA follows: TGTGCCAGCACCACCAACCTAGGGGACAAGGGGGCCGGGGAGCTGTTTTTT. Encoded protein: CASTTNLGDKGAGELFF.

This sequence joins TRBV12-5 and TRBJ2-1, with D uncertain. V was clipped by 6 bases and J by 3 bases, with 15 bases between them. This CDR3 is built from 15 residues. Germline assignment: CDR1 LGHNT and CDR2 FRNRAP. CDR3 coding DNA: TGTGCTAGTGGCCTCGGACGCGCGATCTACAATGAGCAGTTCTTC. This translates into CASGLGRAIYNEQFF. Combining the CDR3 with reference TRBV12-5 and TRBJ2-1 gives the whole variable domain DARVTQTPRHKVTEMGQEVTMRCQPILGHNTVFWYRQTMMQGLELLAYFRNRAPLDDSGMPKDRFSAEMPDATLATLKIQPSEPRDSAVYFCASGLGRAIYNEQFFGPGTRLTVL.

The J gene is TRBJ2-7, the V gene TRBV3-1; a weak D match, TRBD1 (7 bases). V lost 4 bases and J lost 5, with 15 bases in between. Germline V gives CDR1 LGHDT, CDR2 YNNKEL (reference sequence). The CDR3 has 14 amino acids. CDR3 bases: TGTGCCAGCAGCCGTCTGACAGGGAGGCACGAGCAGTACTTC. This translates into CASSRLTGRHEQYF.

This clonotype was seen a handful of times. The rearrangement links TRBV7-8 to TRBJ1-4, with a possible D match to TRBD1 (6 bases). Trimming pared 5 bases from V and 8 bases from J, leaving 24 bases between. Germline V gives CDR1 SGHVS, CDR2 FQNEAQ. The CDR3 is 17 residues long. The CDR3 sequence: CASSQGRVGTGLEKLFF. CDR3 nucleotides: TGTGCCAGCAGCCAGGGGAGGGTCGGGACGGGTCTGGAAAAACTGTTTTTT.

This clonotype was observed a few times. The chain employs TRBV10-3 and TRBJ2-1, with D possibly being TRBD2 (6 bases). The germline gives CDR1 ENHRY, CDR2 SYGVKD. The CDR3 spans 13 residues. With 8 bases removed from V and 0 bases from J, the gap between germline ends came to 8 bases. The CDR3 is CAIGGASYNEQFF. DNA of the CDR3: TGTGCCATCGGCGGGGCCTCCTACAATGAGCAGTTCTTC.

This clonotype was found a few times. This chain joins TRBV7-6 and TRBJ2-2, with 9 bases aligning to TRBD2. The CDR3 covers 17 residues. Germline loops: CDR1 SGHVS, CDR2 FNYEAQ. The V gene end was trimmed by 4 bases and the J gene end by 0 bases; junction bases not matched to a gene: 6. The CDR3 is CASSSPPSGANTGELFF. In nucleotides, the CDR3 is TGTGCCAGCAGCTCGCCCCCTAGCGGGGCGAACACCGGGGAGCTGTTTTTT.

This clonotype was seen many times. The chain joins TRBV9 to TRBJ2-3, with 9 bases identical to TRBD1. Germline V gives CDR1 SGDLS, CDR2 YYNGEE. CDR3 length: 13 residues. The V gene end was trimmed by 4 bases and the J gene end by 4 bases; junction bases not matched to a gene: 1. CDR3 sequence reads: CASSRQGADTQYF. The CDR3 region has the DNA TGTGCCAGCAGCAGACAGGGGGCAGATACGCAGTATTTT.

This clonotype has more than one count but fewer than ten. The chain has TRBV20-1 and TRBJ2-1; the match to TRBD2 covers 7 bases. V lost 6 bases to trimming and J lost 2 bases; unmatched junction nucleotides: 7. CDR1 is DFQATT, CDR2 SNEGSKA, per germline (reference sequence). The CDR3 has 14 residues. The CDR3 coding sequence is TGCAGTGCCCCTCGCGGGAGAACCTACAATGAGCAGTTCTTC. Its translation: CSAPRGRTYNEQFF.

This chain links TRBV7-2 with TRBJ2-1; TRBD2 agrees at 11 bases. In germline, CDR1 is SGHTA, CDR2 FQGNSA. The CDR3 spans 16 residues. Trimming cost V 5 bases and J 9 bases; bases outside gene matches: 12. CDR3 sequence reads: CASSPYALAGVGEQFF. Here the CDR3 DNA reads TGTGCCAGCAGCCCCTATGCACTAGCGGGAGTCGGTGAGCAGTTCTTC.